This T cell receptor (beta chain) was retrieved from a study of blood T cell repertoires in COVID-19. For the study at large: The samples span acute and convalescent COVID-19 from the United States, Italy and Spain. PBMCs, B-cell-depleted T cells, or T cells provided the cDNA or gDNA that made up the material.

Authors' analysis steps: Reference gene primer amplification gave estimated nucleated cell counts. TCRdb keeps only in-frame clones here, not all; method: immunoSEQ multiplex PCR. V and J calls and clone size are given by that table; D and trimming were obtained from the DNA. The sample contains about 140,000 clones, 84% of which appear only once. This sequence originates from a woman older than 75 in a cohort sampled during active or convalescent COVID-19. Sequencing was performed on peripheral blood.

The CDR3 DNA sequence: TGTGCCAGCAGTAGCGTTTACAGGGAAGGGCAGTACGTC. Encoded protein: CASSSVYREGQYV. V and J are TRBV2 and TRBJ2-7, with D perhaps TRBD1 (6 bases). The length of the CDR3 is 13 residues. Germline V gene lookup returns CDR1 SNHLY and CDR2 FYNNEI. The V and J ends lost 5 bases and 9 bases respectively, with 17 bases between them.